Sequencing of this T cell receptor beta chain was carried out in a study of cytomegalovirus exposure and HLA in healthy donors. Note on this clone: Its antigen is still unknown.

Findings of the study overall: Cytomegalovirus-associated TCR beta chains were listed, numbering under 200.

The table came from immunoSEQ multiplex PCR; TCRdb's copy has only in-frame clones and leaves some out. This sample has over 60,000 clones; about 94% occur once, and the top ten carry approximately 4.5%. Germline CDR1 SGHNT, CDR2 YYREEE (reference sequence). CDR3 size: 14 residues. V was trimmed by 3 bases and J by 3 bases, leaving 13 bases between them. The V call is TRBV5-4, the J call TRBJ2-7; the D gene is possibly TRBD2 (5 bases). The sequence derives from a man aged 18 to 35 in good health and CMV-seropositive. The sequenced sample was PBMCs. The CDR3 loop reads CASSSAVGGYEQYF. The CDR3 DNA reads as TGTGCCAGCAGCTCAGCCGTCGGAGGCTACGAGCAGTACTTC.